Listed here is a single T cell receptor beta chain. Method: immunoSEQ multiplex PCR; TCRdb's copy keeps in-frame clones and lacks some. The repertoire includes 60,000 to 85,000 clones, nearly 95% of them detected once, and around 21% sits in the top ten. Blood sampling was done at baseline, cycle 4 day 1, and cycle 7 day 1. The source of the sample is a study of OX40 agonist ivuxolimab in advanced cancers. The sequencing here drew on CD4+ or CD8+ T cells sorted from blood, taken in a trial of the OX40 agonist ivuxolimab. This TCR came from an adult with an advanced solid tumor such as melanoma, head and neck, liver or kidney cancer.

CDR3 coding DNA: TGTGCCAGCAGTTACTACGGGTCAATGAACACTGAAGCTTTCTTT. Its translation: CASSYYGSMNTEAFF. The J gene is TRBJ1-1, the V gene TRBV6-6; D is undetermined. The CDR3 runs to 15 residues. V lost 1 base, J lost 0 bases, and 9 bases lay in between. Germline CDR1 is MNHNY and CDR2 is SVGAGI (reference sequence).